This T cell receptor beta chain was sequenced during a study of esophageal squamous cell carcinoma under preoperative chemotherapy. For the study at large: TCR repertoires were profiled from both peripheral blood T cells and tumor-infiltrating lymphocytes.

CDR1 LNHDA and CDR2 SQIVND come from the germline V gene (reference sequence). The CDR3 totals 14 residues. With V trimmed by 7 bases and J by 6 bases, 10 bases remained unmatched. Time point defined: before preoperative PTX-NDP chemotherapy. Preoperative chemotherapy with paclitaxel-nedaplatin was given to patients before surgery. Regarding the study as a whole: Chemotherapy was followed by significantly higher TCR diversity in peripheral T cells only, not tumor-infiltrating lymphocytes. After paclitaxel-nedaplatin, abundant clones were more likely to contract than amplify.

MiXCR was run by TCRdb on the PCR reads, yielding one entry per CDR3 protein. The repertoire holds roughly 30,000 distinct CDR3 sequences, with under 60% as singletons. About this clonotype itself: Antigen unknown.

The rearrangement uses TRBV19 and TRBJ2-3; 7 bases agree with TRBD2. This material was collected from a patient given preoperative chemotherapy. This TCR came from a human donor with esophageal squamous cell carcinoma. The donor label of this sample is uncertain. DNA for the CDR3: TGTGCCAGTAAATCACTAGCGTCCCCGGATACGCAGTATTTT. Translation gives CASKSLASPDTQYF.